This entry describes one T cell receptor beta chain. What it binds is not known. This sample is part of a study of beta chain features in type 1 diabetes. At the level of the study: Cell yields, gender and age were comparable in patients and healthy donors. There were some 98 million sorted cells examined across all samples.

The V gene lost 0 bases and the J gene lost 8 bases, with 16 bases spanning the gap. The germline gives CDR1 LGHNA, CDR2 YNFKEQ. This CDR3 is built from 16 residues. The investigators reverse transcribed all of the isolated RNA, so they sequenced expressed TCRB transcripts. Sequenced by immunoSEQ multiplex PCR; TCRdb stores in-frame clones only, minus some. The table lists nearly 700,000 clones, around 15% of them singletons. Broader study findings: Shortening of TCRB CDR3s, moderate but significant, appeared in all four CD4+ subsets of Type 1 diabetes patients. The naive, central memory and Treg TCRB repertoires of patients appeared to be more similar to one another than those of healthy donors. VDJ junctions sequenced from type 1 diabetes patients showed fewer insertions and more deletions.

The chain combines TRBV4-2 with TRBJ1-4; D not certain. The source of this sequence is a man between 18 and 35 years old with type 1 diabetes. Sequencing input: naive CD4+ T cells from blood. CDR3 loop: CASSQDRPGVVEKLFF. The CDR3 region has the DNA TGTGCCAGCAGCCAAGATAGGCCGGGAGTGGTAGAAAAACTGTTTTTT.